The 27 T cell receptor beta chains below come from one sample, sequenced in a study of patients and donors after allogeneic stem cell transplantation. Each CDR3 protein gets one entry after TCRdb re-called the RT-PCR reads with MiXCR. Found here are a few hundred thousand distinct CDR3 sequences, more than 35% of them singletons; the top ten hold 9.5% to 13%. Sequenced sample: blood, either unsorted or a sorted T cell fraction (not recorded which). Receptors were obtained from a human donor who was either an allogeneic HSCT recipient or a stem cell or donor lymphocyte infusion donor (not recorded which). It is not recorded whose cells these are; they may come from a transplant donor.

CDR3 sequence (DNA): TGCGCCAGCAGGCCCCTTGGGGGGTCTAATGAAAAACTGTTTTTT. Protein product: CASRPLGGSNEKLFF. The chain employs TRBV5-1 and TRBJ1-4, with D perhaps TRBD1 (5 bases). CDR3 length equals 15 residues. The germline V and J ends were trimmed by 5 bases and 3 bases, with 14 bases remaining between them. Germline V gene sequence: CDR1 SGHRS, CDR2 YFSETQ.

In its sample, this clonotype was seen a few times. The chain is built from TRBV29-1 and TRBJ2-1; tentatively, D is TRBD2 (6 bases). Between the trimmed V and J ends, which lost 8 bases and 2 bases, there was a span of 19 bases. CDR1 SQVTM and CDR2 ANQGSEA come from the germline V gene. CDR3 length equals 15 residues. CDR3 DNA: TGCAGCACACATGGAGGGTCCCCCACCTACAATGAGCAGTTCTTC. This codes for CSTHGGSPTYNEQFF.

The chain recombines TRBV9 with TRBJ2-7; 7 bases align to TRBD1. The germline V gene has CDR1 SGDLS and CDR2 YYNGEE. V lost 0 bases and J lost 5; bases outside the gene matches: 5. This CDR3 is built from 14 residues. CDR3 sequence: CASSVVGGIHEQYF. For the CDR3, the DNA is TGTGCCAGCAGCGTAGTAGGGGGCATCCACGAGCAGTACTTC.

This clonotype was observed at least ten times. The chain couples TRBV12-3 or TRBV12-4 to TRBJ1-5; the D is unclear. The CDR3 is 16 residues long. Trimming took off 3 bases at V and 0 bases at J, with 12 bases between the two ends. CDR3 residues: CASSLARSYSNQPQHF. The CDR3 coding sequence is TGTGCCAGCAGTTTGGCCAGGTCGTATAGCAATCAGCCCCAGCATTTT.

The V call is TRBV7-8, the J call TRBJ1-2; tentative D call: TRBD1 (5 bases). CDR1 and CDR2 from the germline V gene are SGHVS and FQNEAQ. This CDR3 contains 15 residues. V lost 5 bases and J 4 bases, leaving 17 bases between the germline ends. CDR3 loop: CASSPRDGAAYGYTF. The CDR3 bases are TGTGCCAGCAGCCCGCGTGACGGGGCAGCCTATGGCTACACCTTC.

This clonotype showed up just a few times. The chain uses TRBV20-1 and TRBJ1-4, with D tentatively TRBD1 (5 bases). The V and J ends lost 6 bases and 10 bases respectively, with 9 bases between them. This CDR3 spans 10 amino acids. CDR1 is DFQATT, CDR2 SNEGSKA, per germline (reference sequence). The CDR3 DNA reads TGCAGTGCGGGGGTCCGAAAACTGTTTTTT. Residues: CSAGVRKLFF.

The V call is TRBV4-3, the J call TRBJ1-5; 8 bases align to TRBD1. The CDR3 is made up of 15 amino acids. V lost 3 bases to trimming and J lost 4 bases; unmatched junction nucleotides: 5. Germline assignment: CDR1 LGHNA and CDR2 YSLEER. The chain's CDR3 is CASSHGTGGNQPQHF. CDR3 nucleotide sequence: TGCGCCAGCAGCCACGGGACAGGAGGTAATCAGCCCCAGCATTTT.

The J gene is TRBJ1-6, the V gene TRBV20-1, with 9 nucleotides matching TRBD1. V lost 4 bases, J lost 8 bases, and 9 bases stayed unmatched. This CDR3 contains 15 residues. The germline gives CDR1 DFQATT, CDR2 SNEGSKA (reference sequence). CDR3 region: CSAIHPGQGDSPLHF. The CDR3 DNA reads as TGCAGTGCTATCCATCCGGGACAGGGTGATTCACCCCTCCACTTT.

This clonotype was counted a few times. As DNA, the CDR3 is TGTGCCAGCAGTAATGACAGGGACCTCAACACTGAAGCTTTCTTT. Encoded protein: CASSNDRDLNTEAFF. V usage is TRBV12-3 or TRBV12-4 and J usage is TRBJ1-1; 7 bases align to TRBD1. The junction had 8 bases not matched to a gene; V was cut back by 5 bases and J by 2 bases. The CDR3 runs 15 residues.

The chain uses TRBV5-1 and TRBJ2-2; the match to TRBD2 covers 8 bases. Germline loops: CDR1 SGHRS, CDR2 YFSETQ. V was clipped by 4 bases and J by 3 bases; unmatched bases: 5. This CDR3 has 15 amino acids. Written as DNA, the CDR3 is TGCGCCAGCAGCCTCGGGGGGGCCGACACCGGGGAGCTGTTTTTT. Its translation: CASSLGGADTGELFF.

The chain combines TRBV20-1 with TRBJ2-1, with 12 bases fitting TRBD2. Germline CDR1 DFQATT, CDR2 SNEGSKA (reference sequence). Trimming cost V 8 bases and J 4 bases; bases outside gene matches: 6. This CDR3 has 14 amino acids. The DNA of the CDR3 is TGCAGTTCCAGGACTAGCGGGGATTACAATGAGCAGTTCTTC. It is translated as CSSRTSGDYNEQFF.

This chain connects TRBV5-1 to TRBJ1-1; no firm D call. Trimming pared 2 bases from V and 3 bases from J, leaving 11 bases between. This CDR3 spans 14 amino acids. Germline V CDR1 and CDR2: SGHRS, YFSETQ. The CDR3 sequence is CASSFDPRDTEAFF. CDR3 in DNA: TGCGCCAGCAGCTTCGACCCCCGAGACACTGAAGCTTTCTTT.

The rearrangement joins TRBV20-1 to TRBJ2-3; 9 bases map to TRBD1. The V segment lost 6 bases and the J segment 3 bases; nucleotides outside the gene matches: 10. Germline-derived CDR1 and CDR2 are DFQATT and SNEGSKA (reference sequence). This CDR3 is 15 amino acids long. In nucleotides, the CDR3 is TGCAGTGCCACCTCCCCCGGGACAGGGACAGATACGCAGTATTTT. Translation: CSATSPGTGTDTQYF.

This clonotype is a singleton in its sample. The chain carries TRBV6-2 or TRBV6-3 and TRBJ2-4; 9 bases are shared with TRBD2. Trimming took 0 bases from V and 1 from J; bases not matched to a gene: 10. The CDR3 spans 19 residues. Germline V gene lookup returns CDR1 MNHEY and CDR2 SVGEGT. The CDR3 bases are TGTGCCAGCAGTTACTCGACTAGCGGCCCCAATATGGCCAAAAACATTCAGTACTTC. Its protein product is CASSYSTSGPNMAKNIQYF.

This clonotype turned up a few times. The rearrangement links TRBV7-3 to TRBJ2-1, with 10 bases identical to TRBD2. Germline loops: CDR1 SGHTA, CDR2 FQGTGA. The J segment lost 4 bases and the V segment lost 5 bases, leaving 8 bases of the junction unmatched. The CDR3 consists of 16 residues. CDR3 in amino acids: CASSALAGGFYNEQFF. CDR3 nucleotides: TGTGCCAGCAGCGCTTTAGCGGGGGGTTTTTACAATGAGCAGTTCTTC.

This clonotype was seen at least ten times. The V gene is TRBV11-2, the J gene TRBJ1-1; D is undetermined. The CDR3 is 13 amino acids. Germline CDR1 reads SGHAT; CDR2 reads FQNNGV. V lost 1 base to trimming and J lost 5 bases, with 8 bases between them. Written as DNA, the CDR3 is TGTGCCAGCAGCTTAGCCCGGGGAACTGAAGCTTTCTTT. This translates into CASSLARGTEAFF.

The chain employs TRBV29-1 and TRBJ2-7; D remains unclear. Trimming took off 2 bases at V and 5 bases at J, with 10 bases between the two ends. Germline loops: CDR1 SQVTM, CDR2 ANQGSEA. The CDR3 covers 12 residues. The CDR3 DNA reads as TGCAGCGTTGAAAGGTCCCCGGACGAGCAGTACTTC. It is translated as CSVERSPDEQYF.

The chain has TRBV5-5 and TRBJ1-6, with a weak D call TRBD1 (5 bases). There are 15 residues in the CDR3. Trimming pared 1 base from V and 14 bases from J, leaving 19 bases between. Germline-derived CDR1 and CDR2 are SGHKS and YYEKEE (reference sequence). CDR3 protein: CASSLQGPGEFTLHF. CDR3 coding DNA: TGTGCCAGCAGCTTGCAGGGTCCCGGTGAATTCACCCTCCACTTT. Complete variable domain (other parts from reference TRBV5-5 and TRBJ1-6): DAGVTQSPTHLIKTRGQQVTLRCSPISGHKSVSWYQQVLGQGPQFIFQYYEKEERGRGNFPDRFSARQFPNYSSELNVNALLLGDSALYLCASSLQGPGEFTLHFGNGTRLTVT.

The chain employs TRBV28 and TRBJ2-1, with 7 nucleotides matching TRBD1. After removal of 6 bases from V and 6 bases from J, the junction contained 8 bases not matched to a gene. Per the germline V gene, CDR1 is MDHEN and CDR2 is SYDVKM. The CDR3 is made up of 14 amino acids. This chain's CDR3 is CASSPGQEPNEQFF. Written as DNA, the CDR3 is TGTGCCAGCAGCCCCGGACAGGAACCCAATGAGCAGTTCTTC.

This clonotype was seen a few times. V usage is TRBV7-2 and J usage is TRBJ2-5; tentatively, D is TRBD2 (5 bases). CDR1 SGHTA and CDR2 FQGNSA come from the germline V gene. Trimming took off 6 bases at V and 5 bases at J, with 16 bases between the two ends. The CDR3 has 14 amino acids. As DNA, the CDR3 is TGTGCCAGCAGTTTTATCCGAGGAGGCGAGACCCAGTACTTC. It yields the protein CASSFIRGGETQYF.

The chain carries TRBV4-1 and TRBJ2-3; 8 bases match TRBD2. The CDR3 extends over 15 amino acids. V gave up 4 bases and J gave up 1 base; unmatched junction bases: 4. The germline gives CDR1 MGHRA, CDR2 YSYEKL. The CDR3 protein is CASSPRGAGTDTQYF. CDR3 DNA sequence: TGCGCCAGCAGCCCGCGGGGGGCTGGCACAGATACGCAGTATTTT.

The rearrangement links TRBV28 to TRBJ2-7, with 7 positions matching TRBD1. Trimming at V came to 5 bases and at J to 5 bases, leaving 12 bases not matched to a gene. CDR1 and CDR2 (germline): MDHEN, SYDVKM. The CDR3 runs 15 residues. The CDR3, as DNA: TGTGCCAGCAGTCACCGGAGACAGGGTTTCCACGAGCAGTACTTC. Residues: CASSHRRQGFHEQYF.

V usage is TRBV12-3 or TRBV12-4 and J usage is TRBJ1-5; 8 bases line up with TRBD1. The CDR3 is 17 amino acids. V shed 3 bases, J shed 2 bases, and the junction held 9 bases outside the gene matches. CDR3 DNA: TGTGCCAGCAGTTTCCGGACAGGGCCCGGAGGCAATCAGCCCCAGCATTTT. Translating it yields CASSFRTGPGGNQPQHF.

This clonotype was counted between two and nine times. The chain joins TRBV9 to TRBJ2-3; D is uncertain. Trimming removed 1 base from V and 2 bases from J, with 11 bases in between. The CDR3 runs to 15 residues. The germline V gene encodes CDR1 SGDLS and CDR2 YYNGEE. As DNA, the CDR3 is TGTGCCAGCAGCGTAATAGGTCTCTACACAGATACGCAGTATTTT. Protein: CASSVIGLYTDTQYF.

This clonotype occurred a few times. The chain uses TRBV9 and TRBJ1-3; D uncertain. The CDR3 runs 15 residues. Trimming shortened V by 2 bases and J by 0 bases, and 9 bases separated the two germline ends. Germline CDR1 and CDR2: SGDLS and YYNGEE. CDR3 DNA: TGTGCCAGCAGCGTTGGGTCTTTCTCTGGAAACACCATATATTTT. Translated: CASSVGSFSGNTIYF.

The chain carries TRBV6-5 and TRBJ1-2; unclear D gene. The V end was cut by 2 bases, the J end by 2 bases, with 6 bases between. Germline assignment: CDR1 MNHEY and CDR2 SVGAGI. This CDR3 contains 13 residues. The CDR3 coding sequence is TGTGCCAGCAGTTACAGCGGGAACTATGGCTACACCTTC. Amino acid sequence: CASSYSGNYGYTF.

J is TRBJ2-4 and V is TRBV12-3 or TRBV12-4; unclear D gene. The CDR3 length is 12 residues. V was pared by 5 bases and J by 9 bases, with 11 bases between. CDR3 sequence (DNA): TGTGCCAGCAGTAAAACAATGGCCATTCAGTACTTC. Protein sequence: CASSKTMAIQYF.